Each of the 23 T cell receptor beta chains below was sequenced from the same sample in a study of a mutant IDH1 vaccine in newly diagnosed glioma. Generated by immunoSEQ multiplex PCR, the TCRdb table keeps only in-frame clones and is missing some. The table records some 29,000 clones, about nine tenths of them present only once. The antigens of these receptors remain unknown. Time point indicated: week 5, during vaccination. All doses held 300 ug of mutant IDH1 20-mer peptide, with topical imiquimod. Sequencing was performed on peripheral blood mononuclear cells (PBMCs), taken from a glioma patient whose treatment included an IDH1 peptide vaccine. These receptor sequences come from a woman between 40 and 55 years old with glioma. Some clones in this sample may be carry-over from other donors' samples.

The chain joins TRBV5-6 to TRBJ2-3, with a tentative D call TRBD1 (6 bases). CDR3 size: 15 residues. Trimming pared 2 bases from V and 6 bases from J, leaving 16 bases between. Per the germline V gene, CDR1 is SGHDT and CDR2 is YYEEEE. This CDR3 reads CASSFLGGRGDTQYF. The CDR3 bases are TGTGCCAGCAGCTTTTTAGGGGGACGAGGTGATACGCAGTATTTT.

This chain uses TRBV19 with TRBJ2-7; D gene ambiguous. CDR3 length equals 13 residues. Trimming shortened V by 2 bases and J by 6 bases, and 11 bases separated the two germline ends. The V gene's germline CDR1 is LNHDA and CDR2 SQIVND (reference sequence). The CDR3 sequence is CASSIMAGGEQYF. The CDR3 nucleotides read TGTGCCAGTAGTATAATGGCAGGCGGCGAGCAGTACTTC.

This chain uses TRBV4-1 with TRBJ1-1, with no clear D. The CDR3 has 13 residues. V lost 1 base, J lost 4 bases, and 7 bases lay in between. Per germline, CDR1 MGHRA and CDR2 YSYEKL. The CDR3 loop is CASSQGEFTEAFF. The DNA for the CDR3 is TGCGCCAGCAGCCAAGGAGAATTCACTGAAGCTTTCTTT.

This chain uses TRBV7-2 with TRBJ2-1, with a weak D call TRBD2 (5 bases). Germline CDR1 is SGHTA and CDR2 is FQGNSA. The CDR3 sequence is 13 residues long. V gave up 0 bases and J gave up 10 bases, with 10 bases separating them. The CDR3 here is CASSLASGLEQFF. The CDR3, as DNA: TGTGCCAGCAGCTTAGCCTCGGGGTTGGAGCAGTTCTTC.

The chain uses TRBV9 and TRBJ2-5; weak D call: TRBD1 (6 bases). Trimming left V 0 bases short and J 3 bases short, with 9 bases between. This CDR3 has 14 amino acids. Germline values: CDR1 SGDLS, CDR2 YYNGEE. The CDR3 sequence: CASSVGPGEETQYF. The CDR3 DNA sequence: TGTGCCAGCAGCGTAGGACCAGGGGAAGAGACCCAGTACTTC.

V is TRBV5-1 and J is TRBJ1-4; 9 nucleotides line up with TRBD1. CDR3 length: 16 amino acids. Germline assignment: CDR1 SGHRS and CDR2 YFSETQ. The trim removed 4 bases at V and 7 bases at J, leaving 11 bases unmatched. CDR3 sequence (DNA): TGCGCCAGCAGCCAGGAACCGGGACAGGGAGGTGAAAAACTGTTTTTT. It is translated as CASSQEPGQGGEKLFF.

This clone was detected a few times. The chain carries TRBV4-2 and TRBJ1-1; D is unresolved. Germline V lookup: CDR1 LGHNA, CDR2 YNFKEQ. The CDR3 contains 15 residues. The V end lost 1 base, the J end lost 0 bases, and 9 bases lay between the germline ends. For the CDR3, the DNA is TGTGCCAGCAGCCAAGGGATCGGCATGAACACTGAAGCTTTCTTT. This gives the protein CASSQGIGMNTEAFF.

This chain links TRBV2 with TRBJ1-1; TRBD1 agrees at 10 bases. Germline V lookup: CDR1 SNHLY, CDR2 FYNNEI. The CDR3 is 16 residues long. The J segment lost 1 base and the V segment lost 6 bases, leaving 8 bases of the junction unmatched. This CDR3 reads CASSRRQGAGNTEAFF. The CDR3 DNA follows: TGTGCCAGCAGCCGTCGACAGGGGGCAGGGAACACTGAAGCTTTCTTT.

CDR3 sequence reads: CASSLSQYEQYF. The CDR3 DNA reads TGTGCCAGCAGTTTGTCACAGTACGAGCAGTACTTC. This rearrangement joins TRBV28 to TRBJ2-7; D remains ambiguous. CDR3 length: 12 residues. Looked up from germline, CDR1 is MDHEN and CDR2 is SYDVKM. The V and J ends lost 3 bases and 4 bases respectively, with 7 bases between them.

The genes are TRBV7-2 and TRBJ2-5; possibly TRBD1 or TRBD2 for D (6 bases each). There are 13 residues in the CDR3. The germline V gene has CDR1 SGHTA and CDR2 FQGNSA. Trimming removed 2 bases from V and 5 bases from J, with 9 bases in between. CDR3 DNA: TGTGCCAGCAGCTTATGGGGGGCGGAGACCCAGTACTTC. Amino acids: CASSLWGAETQYF. Looking up the rest from reference TRBV7-2 and TRBJ2-5 gives the full variable domain: GAGVSQSPSNKVTEKGKDVELRCDPISGHTALYWYRQSLGQGLEFLIYFQGNSAPDKSGLPSDRFSAERTGGSVSTLTIQRTQQEDSAVYLCASSLWGAETQYFGPGTRLLVL.

This clone was seen a single time. The chain recombines TRBV2 with TRBJ2-2; no firm D call. Trimming stripped 7 bases from V and 1 base from J, with 13 bases between. CDR3 length equals 15 residues. CDR1 is SNHLY, CDR2 FYNNEI, per germline. CDR3 sequence reads: CASMSRYLNTGELFF. The CDR3 DNA reads TGTGCCAGCATGAGTCGGTACCTGAACACCGGGGAGCTGTTTTTT.

This chain connects TRBV14 to TRBJ2-1, with 9 bases matching TRBD1. This CDR3 is 14 amino acids long. Germline lookup yields CDR1 SGHDN and CDR2 FVKESK. V shed 4 bases, J shed 6 bases, and the junction held 4 bases outside the gene matches. Here the CDR3 reads CASSLTGGGNEQFF. Written as DNA, the CDR3 is TGTGCCAGCAGCCTGACAGGGGGTGGCAATGAGCAGTTCTTC.

This rearrangement joins TRBV2 to TRBJ2-1, with D tentatively TRBD1 (6 bases). CDR3 length: 15 amino acids. From germline, CDR1 is SNHLY and CDR2 FYNNEI. Trimming stripped 3 bases from V and 9 bases from J, with 18 bases between. CDR3 nucleotide sequence: TGTGCCAGCAGTGAGTGGGGTCAGGGGATCATTGAGCAGTTCTTC. Residues: CASSEWGQGIIEQFF.

This clone was seen just once. The V call is TRBV18, the J call TRBJ2-7, with 12 bases aligning to TRBD2. CDR3 length: 16 residues. Per germline, CDR1 KGHSH and CDR2 LQKENI. The V and J ends lost 6 bases and 1 base, in that order; junction bases with no gene match: 7. Here the CDR3 reads CASSSRLAGESYEQYF. CDR3 in DNA: TGTGCCAGCTCGTCCCGACTAGCGGGAGAGTCCTACGAGCAGTACTTC.

The chain joins TRBV7-2 to TRBJ2-7; D may be TRBD2 (7 bases). The CDR3 extends over 14 amino acids. Germline lookup yields CDR1 SGHTA and CDR2 FQGNSA. The V end was cut by 4 bases, the J end by 0 bases, with 10 bases between. CDR3 in amino acids: CASSSGGHSYEQYF. CDR3 nucleotide sequence: TGTGCCAGCAGCTCGGGGGGACACTCCTACGAGCAGTACTTC.

CDR3 sequence (DNA): TGCGCCAGCAGCCAAGATCGGGGGAATCAGCCCCAGCATTTT. Translation: CASSQDRGNQPQHF. The chain has TRBV4-3 and TRBJ1-5, with TRBD1 as a possible D gene (5 bases). CDR1 is LGHNA, CDR2 YSLEER, per germline. With 0 bases removed from V and 4 bases from J, the gap between germline ends came to 7 bases. CDR3 length: 14 residues.

The CDR3 loop reads CASSSHRTSGNTIYF. Here the CDR3 DNA reads TGTGCCAGCAGTTCACACCGGACAAGTGGAAACACCATATATTTT. The genes are TRBV27 and TRBJ1-3, with D perhaps TRBD1 (5 bases). V lost 4 bases and J 3 bases, leaving 13 bases between the germline ends. CDR3 length equals 15 residues. CDR1 MNHEY and CDR2 SMNVEV come from the germline V gene (reference sequence).

This chain connects TRBV9 to TRBJ2-7; maybe TRBD2 (5 bases). V shed 5 bases and J shed 1 base, with 13 bases lying between them. CDR1 is SGDLS and CDR2 is YYNGEE in the germline V gene. The CDR3 has 14 amino acids. The CDR3 is CASRIVGGSYEQYF. CDR3 sequence (DNA): TGTGCCAGCAGGATAGTGGGCGGGTCCTACGAGCAGTACTTC. Full variable domain (outside the CDR3, taken from reference TRBV9 and TRBJ2-7): DSGVTQTPKHLITATGQRVTLRCSPRSGDLSVYWYQQSLDQGLQFLIQYYNGEERAKGNILERFSAQQFPDLHSELNLSSLELGDSALYFCASRIVGGSYEQYFGPGTRLTVT.

CDR3 residues: CASSQNWGTQYF. The CDR3 DNA reads TGTGCCAGCAGCCAAAACTGGGGTACGCAGTATTTT. The chain joins TRBV14 to TRBJ2-3; D gene unclear. The germline V gene has CDR1 SGHDN and CDR2 FVKESK. The length of the CDR3 is 12 residues. The ends were cut back, 2 bases at V and 8 bases at J, with 8 bases in the middle.

V and J are TRBV28 and TRBJ1-2; unclear D gene. This CDR3 spans 13 amino acids. The germline gives CDR1 MDHEN, CDR2 SYDVKM. Trimming shortened V by 5 bases and J by 6 bases, and 13 bases separated the two germline ends. The CDR3 DNA is TGTGCCAGCAGTGGGGATTCCGTCCATGGCTACACCTTC. As protein: CASSGDSVHGYTF.

The chain combines TRBV5-6 with TRBJ2-3; the D is unclear. Trimming stripped 0 bases from V and 1 base from J, with 15 bases between. Germline-derived CDR1 and CDR2 are SGHDT and YYEEEE. The CDR3 totals 17 residues. CDR3 DNA sequence: TGTGCCAGCAGCTTGGCTGGTGGGGATTACGGCACAGATACGCAGTATTTT. Translation gives CASSLAGGDYGTDTQYF. The whole variable domain, filled in from reference TRBV5-6 and TRBJ2-3, reads DAGVTQSPTHLIKTRGQQVTLRCSPKSGHDTVSWYQQALGQGPQFIFQYYEEEERQRGNFPDRFSGHQFPNYSSELNVNALLLGDSALYLCASSLAGGDYGTDTQYFGPGTRLTVL.

J is TRBJ1-2 and V is TRBV28; D perhaps matches TRBD1 (5 bases). V lost 5 bases, J lost 8 bases, and 15 bases lay in between. Germline V CDR1 and CDR2: MDHEN, SYDVKM. The CDR3 runs 13 residues. The CDR3 DNA is TGTGCCAGCAGTCTTCCAGGGTCTTGGGGCTACACCTTC. Translating gives CASSLPGSWGYTF.

This chain links TRBV11-2 with TRBJ2-3, with 11 bases that match TRBD2. This CDR3 has 15 amino acids. Germline-derived CDR1 and CDR2 are SGHAT and FQNNGV. Unmatched junction bases numbered 4, after V lost 5 bases and J lost 3 bases. The CDR3 sequence is CASSPRLAGTDTQYF. In DNA, the CDR3 is TGTGCCAGCAGCCCCCGACTAGCGGGGACAGATACGCAGTATTTT. Together with reference TRBV11-2 and TRBJ2-3, the CDR3 gives the full variable domain: EAGVAQSPRYKIIEKRQSVAFWCNPISGHATLYWYQQILGQGPKLLIQFQNNGVVDDSQLPKDRFSAERLKGVDSTLKIQPAKLEDSAVYLCASSPRLAGTDTQYFGPGTRLTVL.